This T cell receptor (beta chain) was recorded in a study of metastatic and nonmetastatic thyroid tumors. This clone came up a few times. This clone may be a read error of a much larger clone one base away. Distinct nucleotide sequences in the sample also encode this CDR3. TCRdb re-called the PCR reads with MiXCR. Altogether approximately 41,000 clones are present, more than 20% being singletons, with the ten largest covering about 14%. Ahead of thyroid surgery, no patient had received treatment of any kind. This CDR3 has 13 residues. V lost 1 base and J lost 3, with 7 bases in between. CDR1 is DFQATT and CDR2 is SNEGSKA in the germline V gene (reference sequence).

The sequence was obtained from a female donor with papillary thyroid cancer or a benign thyroid nodule (not recorded which). Some clones in this sample may be carry-over from other donors' samples. The specimen sequenced was tumor tissue. V and J are TRBV20-1 and TRBJ1-5; the D is unclear. The CDR3 protein is CSARGRDNQPQHF. CDR3 coding DNA: TGCAGTGCTAGAGGACGAGACAATCAGCCCCAGCATTTT.